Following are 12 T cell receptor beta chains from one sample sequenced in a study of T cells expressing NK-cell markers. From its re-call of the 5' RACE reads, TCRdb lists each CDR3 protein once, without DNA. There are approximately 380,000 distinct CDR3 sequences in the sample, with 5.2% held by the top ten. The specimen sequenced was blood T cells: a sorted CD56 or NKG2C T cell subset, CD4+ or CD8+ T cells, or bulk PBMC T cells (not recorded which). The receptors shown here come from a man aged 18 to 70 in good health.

Here the CDR3 reads CASSLRTGSANEQYF. The chain is built from TRBV7-9 and TRBJ2-7; TCRdb's assignment of TRBD1 cannot be checked, as there is no DNA. This CDR3 has 15 amino acids. Germline V gene data show CDR1 as SEHNR and CDR2 as FQNEAQ (reference sequence).

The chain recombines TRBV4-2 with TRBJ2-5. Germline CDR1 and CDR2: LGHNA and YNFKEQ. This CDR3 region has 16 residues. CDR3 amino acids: CASSQDAGTVRGTQYF.

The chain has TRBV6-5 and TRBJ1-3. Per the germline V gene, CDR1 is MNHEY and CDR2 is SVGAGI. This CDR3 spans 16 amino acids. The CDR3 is CASSYSSRSSGNTIYF.

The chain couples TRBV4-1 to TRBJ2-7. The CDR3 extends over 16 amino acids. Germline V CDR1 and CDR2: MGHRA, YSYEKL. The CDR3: CASSSSDGSPSREQYF.

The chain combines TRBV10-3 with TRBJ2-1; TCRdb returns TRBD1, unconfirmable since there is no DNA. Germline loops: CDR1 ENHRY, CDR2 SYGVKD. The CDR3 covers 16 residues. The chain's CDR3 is CAIARTTGAAGNEQFF.

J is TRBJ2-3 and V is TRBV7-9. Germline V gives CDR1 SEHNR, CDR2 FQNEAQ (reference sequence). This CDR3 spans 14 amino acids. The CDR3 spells CASSLTFSTDTQYF.

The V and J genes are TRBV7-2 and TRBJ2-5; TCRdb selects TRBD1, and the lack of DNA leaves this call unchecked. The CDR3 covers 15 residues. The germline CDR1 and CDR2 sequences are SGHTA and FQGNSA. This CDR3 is CASSLKPGGLETQYF.

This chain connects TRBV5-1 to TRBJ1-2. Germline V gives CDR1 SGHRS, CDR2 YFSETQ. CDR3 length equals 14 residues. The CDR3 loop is CASSPGPPDYGYTF.

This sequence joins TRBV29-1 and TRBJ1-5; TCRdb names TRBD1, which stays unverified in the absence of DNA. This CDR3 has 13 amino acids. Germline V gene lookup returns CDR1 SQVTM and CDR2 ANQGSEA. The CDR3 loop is CSVGTGEDQPQHF.

The CDR3 loop is CASNQDGGHGYTF. The chain combines TRBV7-9 with TRBJ1-2; as DNA is missing, the TRBD1 call by TCRdb cannot be tested. CDR1 and CDR2 (germline): SEHNR, FQNEAQ (reference sequence). The CDR3 runs 13 residues.

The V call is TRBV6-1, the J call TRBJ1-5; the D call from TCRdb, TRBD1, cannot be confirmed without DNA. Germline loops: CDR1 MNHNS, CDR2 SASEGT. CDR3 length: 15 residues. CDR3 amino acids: CASRRTGQTDQPQHF.

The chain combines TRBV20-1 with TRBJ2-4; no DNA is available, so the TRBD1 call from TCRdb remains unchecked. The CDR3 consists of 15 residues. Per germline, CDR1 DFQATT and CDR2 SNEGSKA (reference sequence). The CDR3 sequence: CSARARQVTKNIQYF.